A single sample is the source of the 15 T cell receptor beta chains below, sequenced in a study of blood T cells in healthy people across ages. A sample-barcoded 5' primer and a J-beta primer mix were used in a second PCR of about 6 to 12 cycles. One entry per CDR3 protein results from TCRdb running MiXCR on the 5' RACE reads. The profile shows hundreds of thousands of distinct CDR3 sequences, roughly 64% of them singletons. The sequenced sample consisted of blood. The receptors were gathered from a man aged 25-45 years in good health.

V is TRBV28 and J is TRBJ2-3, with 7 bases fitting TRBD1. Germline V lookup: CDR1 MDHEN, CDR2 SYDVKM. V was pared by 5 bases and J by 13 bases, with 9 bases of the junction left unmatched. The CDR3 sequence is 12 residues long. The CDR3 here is CASSEDRQKEYF. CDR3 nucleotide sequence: TGTGCCAGCAGTGAGGACAGGCAGAAAGAGTATTTT.

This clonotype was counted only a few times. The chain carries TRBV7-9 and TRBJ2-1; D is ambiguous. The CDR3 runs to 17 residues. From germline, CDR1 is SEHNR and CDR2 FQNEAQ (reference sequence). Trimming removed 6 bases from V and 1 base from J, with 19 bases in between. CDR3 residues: CASRYTFDQSSYNEQFF. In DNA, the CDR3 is TGTGCCAGCAGATATACCTTCGACCAGAGTTCCTACAATGAGCAGTTCTTC.

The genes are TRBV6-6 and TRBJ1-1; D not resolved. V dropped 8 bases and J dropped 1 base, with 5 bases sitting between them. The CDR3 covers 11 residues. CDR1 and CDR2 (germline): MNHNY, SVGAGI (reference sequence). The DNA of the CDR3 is TGTGCCAGCCTAGAGAACACTGAAGCTTTCTTT. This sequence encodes CASLENTEAFF.

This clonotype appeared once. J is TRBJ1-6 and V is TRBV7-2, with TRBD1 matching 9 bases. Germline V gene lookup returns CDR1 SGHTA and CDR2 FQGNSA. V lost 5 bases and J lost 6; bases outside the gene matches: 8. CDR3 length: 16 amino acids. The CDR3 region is CASSPPGQGGNSPLHF. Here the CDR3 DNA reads TGTGCCAGCAGCCCCCCGGGACAGGGTGGTAATTCACCCCTCCACTTT.

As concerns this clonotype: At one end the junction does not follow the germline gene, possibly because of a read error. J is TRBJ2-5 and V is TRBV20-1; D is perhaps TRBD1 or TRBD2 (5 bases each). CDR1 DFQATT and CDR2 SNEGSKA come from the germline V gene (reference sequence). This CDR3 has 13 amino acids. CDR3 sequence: CSAGRDGQEAQYF. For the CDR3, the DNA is TGCAGTGCAGGCCGGGACGGCCAAGAGGCCCAGTACTTC.

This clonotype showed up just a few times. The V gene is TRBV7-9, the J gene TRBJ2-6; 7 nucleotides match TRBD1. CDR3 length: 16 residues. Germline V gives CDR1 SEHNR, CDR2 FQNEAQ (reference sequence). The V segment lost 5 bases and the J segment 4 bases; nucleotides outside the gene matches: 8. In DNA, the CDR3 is TGTGCCAGCAGCCCGGACAGGCTCGAAGGGGCCAACGTCCTGACTTTC. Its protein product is CASSPDRLEGANVLTF.

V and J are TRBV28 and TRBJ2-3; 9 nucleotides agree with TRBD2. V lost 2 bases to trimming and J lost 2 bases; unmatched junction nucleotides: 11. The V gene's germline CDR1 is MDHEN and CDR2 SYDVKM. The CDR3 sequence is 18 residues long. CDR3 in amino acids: CASSLGSRLAGLTDTQYF. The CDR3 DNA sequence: TGTGCCAGCAGTTTAGGATCTCGGCTAGCGGGGCTCACAGATACGCAGTATTTT.

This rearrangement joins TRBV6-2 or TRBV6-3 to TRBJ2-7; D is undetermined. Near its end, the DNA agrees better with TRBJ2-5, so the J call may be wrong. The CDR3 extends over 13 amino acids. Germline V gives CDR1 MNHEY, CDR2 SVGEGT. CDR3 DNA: TGTGCCAGCATGCCCAGGAAAGAAGAGACCCAGTACTTC. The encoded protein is CASMPRKEETQYF.

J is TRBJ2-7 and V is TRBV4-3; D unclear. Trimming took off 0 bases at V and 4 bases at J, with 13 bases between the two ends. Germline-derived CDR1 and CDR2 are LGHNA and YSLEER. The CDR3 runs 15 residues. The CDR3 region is CASSQDRGPLYEQYF. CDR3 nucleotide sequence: TGCGCCAGCAGCCAAGATCGCGGACCACTTTACGAGCAGTACTTC.

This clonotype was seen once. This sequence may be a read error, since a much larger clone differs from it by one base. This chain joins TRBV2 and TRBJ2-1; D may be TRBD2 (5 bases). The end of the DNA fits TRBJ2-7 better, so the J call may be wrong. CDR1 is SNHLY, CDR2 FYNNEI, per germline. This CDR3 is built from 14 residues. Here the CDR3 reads CASSLSRASNEQYF. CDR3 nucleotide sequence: TGTGCCAGCAGTTTATCTCGGGCTAGCAATGAGCAGTACTTC.

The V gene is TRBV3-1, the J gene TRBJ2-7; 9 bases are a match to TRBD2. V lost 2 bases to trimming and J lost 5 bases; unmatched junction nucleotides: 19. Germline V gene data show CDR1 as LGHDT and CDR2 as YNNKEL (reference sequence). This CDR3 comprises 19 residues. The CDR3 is CASSQTAGGRIGFWDEQYF. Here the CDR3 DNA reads TGTGCCAGCAGCCAAACAGCGGGGGGCCGGATAGGGTTCTGGGACGAGCAGTACTTC.

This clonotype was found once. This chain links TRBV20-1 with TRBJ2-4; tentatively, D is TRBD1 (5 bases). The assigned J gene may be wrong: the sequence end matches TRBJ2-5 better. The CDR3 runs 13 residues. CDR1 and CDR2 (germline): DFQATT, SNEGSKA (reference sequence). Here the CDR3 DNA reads TGCAGTGCTAGTAAGACAGCTCAAGAGACCCAGTACTTC. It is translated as CSASKTAQETQYF.

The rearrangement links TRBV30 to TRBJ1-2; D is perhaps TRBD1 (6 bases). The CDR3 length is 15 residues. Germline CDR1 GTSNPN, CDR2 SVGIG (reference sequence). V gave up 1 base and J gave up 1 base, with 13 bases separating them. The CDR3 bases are TGTGCCTGGAGTGAAAGGACAGCTAATAACTATGGCTACACCTTC. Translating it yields CAWSERTANNYGYTF.

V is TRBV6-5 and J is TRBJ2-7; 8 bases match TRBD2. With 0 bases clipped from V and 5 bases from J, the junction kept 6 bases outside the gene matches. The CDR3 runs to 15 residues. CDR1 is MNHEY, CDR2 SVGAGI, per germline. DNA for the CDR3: TGTGCCAGCAGTTACTCGAATAGCGGGGCTCACGAGCAGTACTTC. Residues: CASSYSNSGAHEQYF.

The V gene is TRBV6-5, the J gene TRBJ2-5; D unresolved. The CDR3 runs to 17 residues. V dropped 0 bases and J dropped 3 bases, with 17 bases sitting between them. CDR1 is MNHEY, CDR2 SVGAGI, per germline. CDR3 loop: CASSYSMLRPQEETQYF. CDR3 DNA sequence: TGTGCCAGCAGTTACTCGATGTTACGGCCACAAGAAGAGACCCAGTACTTC.